The source of this TCR beta chain is a study of early T cells in non-severe SARS-CoV-2 infection. The table lists this clonotype with many counts. Its antigen is unidentified. Germline lookup yields CDR1 SGHRS and CDR2 YFSETQ. V was shortened by 0 bases and J by 7 bases, with 11 bases between the two germline ends. The CDR3 sequence is 14 residues long. The protocol attached unique molecular identifiers to individual cDNA molecules. TCRdb fed the 5' RACE reads into MiXCR, producing one record per CDR3 protein. There are tens of thousands of distinct CDR3 sequences in the sample; around 6.5% occur only once, and 20% to 25% lies in the top ten. Study-level points and caveats: CD4 and private specificities were missed by VDJdb matching, which favored anti-spike CD8 responses.

Sequenced material: whole blood, taken at baseline. The chain couples TRBV5-1 to TRBJ2-1; a weak D match, TRBD1 (5 bases). This receptor was taken from an adult who was a healthcare worker with PCR-confirmed SARS-CoV-2 infection or an uninfected control (not recorded which). The DNA of the CDR3 is TGCGCCAGCAGCTTGGAGGGCAGGGCTAATGAGCAGTTCTTC. The encoded protein is CASSLEGRANEQFF.